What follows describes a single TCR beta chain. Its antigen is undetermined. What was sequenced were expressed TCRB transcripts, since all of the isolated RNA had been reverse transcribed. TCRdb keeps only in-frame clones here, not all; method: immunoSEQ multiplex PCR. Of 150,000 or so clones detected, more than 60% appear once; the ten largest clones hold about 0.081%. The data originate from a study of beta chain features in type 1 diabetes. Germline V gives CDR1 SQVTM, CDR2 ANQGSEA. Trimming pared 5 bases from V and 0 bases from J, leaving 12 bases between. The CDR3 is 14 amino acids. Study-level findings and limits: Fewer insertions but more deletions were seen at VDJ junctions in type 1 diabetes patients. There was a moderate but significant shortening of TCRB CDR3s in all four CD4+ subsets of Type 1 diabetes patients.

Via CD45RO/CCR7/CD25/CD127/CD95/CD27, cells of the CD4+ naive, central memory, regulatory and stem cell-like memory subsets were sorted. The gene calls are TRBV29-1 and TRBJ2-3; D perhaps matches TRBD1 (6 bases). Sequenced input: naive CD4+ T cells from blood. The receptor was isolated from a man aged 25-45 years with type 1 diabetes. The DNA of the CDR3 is TGCAGCGTTCTACAGGGTCTAAGCACAGATACGCAGTATTTT. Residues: CSVLQGLSTDTQYF.